The clone carrying this T cell receptor (beta chain) was counted ten times or more. Its specificity is not known. This sample is drawn from a study of regulatory T cells in long-lasting Graves disease. Study results and limitations: There was favoring of TRBV28, TRBJ1-2 and TRBJ2-5 in persistent disease.

The TCR beta library used iRepertoire HTBI primers with Arm-PCR amplification of CDR3. As originally analysed: Identification of gene segments yielded more than 55 TRBV and 12 to 15 TRBJ across samples. TCRdb independently ran MiXCR on the multiplex PCR reads; one entry per CDR3 protein. The authors' filters were not applied to this entry. The data contain hundreds of thousands of distinct CDR3 sequences, about 15% of them singletons. There are 18 residues in the CDR3. V lost 1 base and J lost 1, with 16 bases in between. Regarding time point: newly diagnosed GD, antithyroid drugs for less than 3 months. Generation of the TCR library employed RNA extracted from PBMCs. These data were also reused for a study on T cells in Graves' hyperthyroidism and ophthalmopathy. That work states: With the HTBI primer set, the TCR CDR3 went through a first round of RT-PCR. Expanded thyroid clonotypes (above 0.001) were mostly also found in blood.

Here the sequenced sample was peripheral blood mononuclear cells (PBMCs), taken at new diagnosis, from a patient treated with antithyroid drugs. The chain uses TRBV12-3 or TRBV12-4 and TRBJ2-2; no clear D. This sequence originates from a woman in her 30s with Graves disease. In DNA, the CDR3 is TGTGCCAGCAGTTTAGAGACGGGTCCCCGTCTGAACACCGGGGAGCTGTTTTTT. Translated, it gives CASSLETGPRLNTGELFF.